This T cell receptor (beta chain) was profiled in a study of graft-versus-host responses after intestinal transplantation (dated by TCRdb to the early 2020s). Study-level background: The transplants that recipients got were multivisceral, liver-intestinal, or isolated intestinal. Samples from a few later patients were sequenced in-house on an Illumina MiSeq with MiXCR processing rather than by the commercial service. Alloreactive clones were identified by sequencing pre-transplant mixed lymphocyte reaction products and comparing them with unstimulated pre-transplant donor and recipient T cells. Every recipient was given anti-thymocyte globulin induction, followed by about three years of maintenance tacrolimus and steroids. The cohort enrolled about 23 intestinal transplant recipients, one of whom was a retransplant, and 3 patients without pretransplant specimens were excluded. Graft-versus-host and host-versus-graft alloreactive T cell clones were tracked in the graft, circulation and bone marrow after intestinal transplantation using bulk TCR-beta CDR3 sequencing. Donor T cell macrochimerism was defined as a peak of at least 4% donor T cells among recipient peripheral blood mononuclear cells.

The paper's findings and limits, for the study overall: The relatively low number and heterogeneity of intestinal transplant patients limited the conclusions. Early after transplant, peak levels of circulating GvH clones were associated with declines in HvG clones. In the allografts of patients with donor T cell macrochimerism, GvH to HvG T cell clonal ratios were high. GvH clones were detected in recipient bone marrow, and some appeared earlier in ileal mucosa or blood, consistent with an intestinal mucosal origin.

Library creation used the immunoSEQ multiplex PCR assay. High-throughput TCR-beta CDR3 sequencing of genomic DNA from most patients was performed by Adaptive Biotechnologies. On the authors' methods: TCR sequencing data were retrieved from Adaptive's ImmunoSEQ software for 15 to 20 patients, whereas three other patients were processed with MiXCR and VDJtools. Because the origin of CDR3 nucleotide sequences shared between donor and recipient could not be assigned, those sequences were removed. To be classed as alloreactive, a clone needed at least 2-fold expansion over unstimulated cells and a minimum CFSE-low frequency of 0.002% (template counts) or 0.001% (read counts). Clones detected in sequenced pre-transplant spleen, lymph node, or MLR CFSE-low populations of the donor or recipient were defined as mappable. Cumulative frequency of alloreactive clones was calculated as a percentage of all sequences weighted by copy number. TCRdb holds this immuneACCESS table with in-frame rearrangements only. Some clones are missing; in checked studies, unresolved V genes explain under half, and the rest has no known cause. That table furnishes V, J and clone size, whereas the DNA furnished D and trimming. Within this sample are more than 25,000 clones, with 80% to 95% of them counted one time only. The ten top clones hold less than 0.55% of the sample.

In the first month after transplant, blood samples were collected up to 4 times, and after that at least monthly when available. As concerns this clone: No cognate antigen has been identified for it. Per-base quality was not reported, and no clone a single base away is much larger than it.

CDR1 is given as MGHRA and CDR2 as YSYEKL, both from the germline V gene. From its cysteine to its phenylalanine, the CDR3 spans 15 amino acids. The entry retains the CDR3 DNA only, 45 bases that are in frame from base 1. Trimming removed 1 base from V and 5 bases from J; the gene matches leave 6 bases unexplained. The source is a human patient who received an intestinal transplant, so some T cells may come from the graft donor. The chain links TRBV4-1 with TRBJ2-5; 8 central nucleotides agree with TRBD2. The sequences come from PBMCs, collected 18 days after transplant. CDR3 region: CASSQARGGLETQYF. The nucleotide sequence is given as TGCGCCAGCAGCCAAGCCCGGGGGGGCCTGGAGACCCAGTACTTC.